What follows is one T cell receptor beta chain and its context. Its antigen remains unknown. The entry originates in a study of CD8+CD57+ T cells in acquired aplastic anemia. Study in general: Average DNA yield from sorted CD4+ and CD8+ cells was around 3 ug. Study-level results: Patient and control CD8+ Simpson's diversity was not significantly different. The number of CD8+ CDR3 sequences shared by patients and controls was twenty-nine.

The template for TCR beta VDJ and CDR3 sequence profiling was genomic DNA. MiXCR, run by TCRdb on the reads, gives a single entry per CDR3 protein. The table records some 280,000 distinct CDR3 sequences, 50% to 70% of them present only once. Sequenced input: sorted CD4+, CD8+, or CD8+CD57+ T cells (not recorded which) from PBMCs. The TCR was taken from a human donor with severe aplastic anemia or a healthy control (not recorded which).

CDR3: CASSLSQAEELFF. The CDR3 DNA follows: TGTGCCAGCAGCTTGTCACAGGCGGAAGAACTGTTTTTT. The V gene is TRBV5-4, the J gene TRBJ1-4, with D possibly TRBD1 on 5 matching bases. Germline V gene data show CDR1 as SGHNT and CDR2 as YYREEE (reference sequence). V lost 1 base to trimming and J lost 12 bases, with 13 bases between them. The CDR3 is 13 residues long. Variable domain in full (rest from reference TRBV5-4 and TRBJ1-4): ETGVTQSPTHLIKTRGQQVTLRCSSQSGHNTVSWYQQALGQGPQFIFQYYREEENGRGNFPPRFSGLQFPNYSSELNVNALELDDSALYLCASSLSQAEELFFGSGTQLSVL.